This paragraph covers one T cell receptor beta chain sequence. The sample belongs to a study of blood T cell dynamics during melanoma immunotherapy. The wider study: Patients with metastatic melanoma got pembrolizumab or nivolumab-ipilimumab as first-line care.

The sample's time point: week 3, after first cycle of checkpoint inhibitor. Profiled with immunoSEQ multiplex PCR; TCRdb holds only in-frame clones, not every one. The sample carries about 10,000 clones, around nine tenths recorded once. CDR1 is MNHEY and CDR2 is SMNVEV in the germline V gene (reference sequence). The CDR3 has 15 amino acids. Trimming removed 5 bases at V and 5 bases at J, with 18 bases between. The TCR comes from a human donor with melanoma. This chain uses TRBV27 with TRBJ1-1; a weak D match, TRBD1 (5 bases). The material sequenced was blood, taken from a patient treated with checkpoint blockade. The chain's CDR3 is CASSPYLGRGTEAFF. The CDR3 region has the DNA TGTGCCAGCAGTCCCTATTTGGGGCGCGGGACTGAAGCTTTCTTT.